Detailed here is one TCR beta chain. Antigen: not known. These data are taken from a study of OX40 agonist ivuxolimab in advanced cancers. The overall study: Patients in dose escalation had liver, melanoma, kidney or head and neck cancers. Earlier treatment with anti-PD-1, anti-PD-L1 or anti-CTLA-4 was permitted, and under 50% had received some. Study findings and constraints: Clonal expansion from baseline to week 6 occurred in both CD4+ and CD8+ T cells. Partial responders at 0.1-3.0 mg/kg had among the lowest clonal expansion.

The CDR3 totals 13 residues. The V gene lost 7 bases and the J gene lost 8 bases, with 15 bases spanning the gap. CDR1 is MNHNS and CDR2 is SASEGT in the germline V gene. Profiled with immunoSEQ multiplex PCR; TCRdb holds only in-frame clones, not every one. The table records over 65,000 clones, 84% of them present only once. V and J are TRBV6-1 and TRBJ1-3; D is uncertain. This clonotype originated in an adult with an advanced solid tumor such as melanoma, head and neck, liver or kidney cancer. The starting material was CD4+ or CD8+ T cells sorted from blood, obtained in a trial of the OX40 agonist ivuxolimab. DNA for the CDR3: TGTGCCAGCAACCTACGGGAGCTTGACACCATATATTTT. Translating gives CASNLRELDTIYF.